The clone carrying this T cell receptor (beta chain) was picked up a small number of times. What it binds is unknown. The isolated RNA, all of it, was reverse transcribed, so expressed TCRB transcripts were what got sequenced. Only in-frame clones appear in the TCRdb table, and some are missing; sequencing was by immunoSEQ multiplex PCR. Among over 650,000 clones listed, about an eighth were seen once. This record belongs to a study of beta chain features in type 1 diabetes. Findings and limits, study-wide: Compared with healthy donors, patients appeared to share more similar naive, central memory and regulatory TCRB repertoires. People with Type 1 diabetes carried modestly yet significantly shorter TCRB CDR3s in all four CD4+ subsets. It was possible that PCR favored shorter templates, equally so in patients and controls.

This TCR derives from a man between 18 and 29 years old with type 1 diabetes. Sequencing was carried out using naive CD4+ T cells from blood.

This chain's CDR3 is CASSPGTSGTTDTQYF. CDR3 coding DNA: TGTGCCAGCAGTCCCGGGACTAGCGGGACCACAGATACGCAGTATTTT. The chain carries TRBV27 and TRBJ2-3, with 13 bases identical to TRBD2. Germline V gene lookup returns CDR1 MNHEY and CDR2 SMNVEV (reference sequence). CDR3 length equals 16 residues. Trimming cost V 5 bases and J 2 bases; bases outside gene matches: 4.